The 9 T cell receptor beta chains given below trace back to one sample, sequenced in a study of spatial heterogeneity in lung cancer. Broader study findings: Mutation tallies in tumors tracked expanded intratumoral alpha and beta TCR counts.

One entry per CDR3 protein, called by TCRdb with MiXCR from the 5' RACE reads. Altogether 100,000 to 110,000 distinct CDR3 sequences are present, 4.4% being singletons, with the ten largest covering approximately 21%. Their antigens remain unidentified. The time point is: sample taken at primary tumor resection. This material consisted of lung tumor tissue, taken at surgery. The receptors were sampled from a male donor with early-stage non-small cell lung cancer.

This clonotype has at least ten counts. The J gene is TRBJ2-1, the V gene TRBV11-2; D gene ambiguous. CDR3 length: 18 residues. Germline CDR1 is SGHAT and CDR2 is FQNNGV. V dropped 1 base and J dropped 0 bases, with 16 bases sitting between them. DNA of the CDR3: TGTGCCAGCAGCTTAGCAGCAGGTGACACGTTCTCCTACAATGAGCAGTTCTTC. As protein: CASSLAAGDTFSYNEQFF.

This clonotype came up a few times. V gene TRBV27 combines with J gene TRBJ1-6; D is undetermined. Trimming shortened V by 3 bases and J by 7 bases, and 7 bases separated the two germline ends. Germline values: CDR1 MNHEY, CDR2 SMNVEV (reference sequence). The length of the CDR3 is 13 residues. CDR3 sequence reads: CASSLRWNSPLHF. Here the CDR3 DNA reads TGTGCCAGCAGTTTGCGTTGGAATTCACCCCTCCACTTT.

The sample holds many counts of this clonotype. This rearrangement joins TRBV6-5 to TRBJ1-1, with TRBD1 identical over 7 bases. This CDR3 is built from 12 residues. The germline gives CDR1 MNHEY, CDR2 SVGAGI. The V and J ends lost 6 bases and 5 bases, in that order; junction bases with no gene match: 3. The CDR3 sequence: CASSIQGTEAFF. In DNA, the CDR3 is TGTGCCAGCAGCATACAGGGGACTGAAGCTTTCTTT.

This clonotype has at least ten counts. V gene TRBV7-2 combines with J gene TRBJ1-5; D is uncertain. Germline V gene data show CDR1 as SGHTA and CDR2 as FQGNSA. The V end was cut by 3 bases, the J end by 4 bases, with 7 bases between. The CDR3 totals 13 residues. The CDR3 loop reads CASSFPGNQPQHF. CDR3 DNA sequence: TGTGCCAGCAGCTTCCCGGGGAATCAGCCCCAGCATTTT. Variable domain in full (rest from reference TRBV7-2 and TRBJ1-5): GAGVSQSPSNKVTEKGKDVELRCDPISGHTALYWYRQSLGQGLEFLIYFQGNSAPDKSGLPSDRFSAERTGGSVSTLTIQRTQQEDSAVYLCASSFPGNQPQHFGDGTRLSIL.

Many counts were recorded for this clonotype. The chain has TRBV5-5 and TRBJ1-2; D not resolved. Germline V lookup: CDR1 SGHKS, CDR2 YYEKEE (reference sequence). The CDR3 length is 14 residues. V gave up 0 bases and J gave up 3 bases, with 9 bases separating them. CDR3 protein: CASSLAWIDYGYTF. The CDR3 region has the DNA TGTGCCAGCAGCTTGGCCTGGATCGACTATGGCTACACCTTC.

Here the CDR3 reads CASSLGTSGRNEQFF. Here the CDR3 DNA reads TGCGCCAGCAGCCTCGGGACTAGCGGGAGAAATGAGCAGTTCTTC. V gene TRBV5-1 combines with J gene TRBJ2-1, with 14 positions matching TRBD2. The CDR3 is 15 residues long. The germline V gene has CDR1 SGHRS and CDR2 YFSETQ. Losses at the gene ends were 4 bases for V and 7 bases for J; bases not matched to a gene: 4.

This clonotype has ten or more counts. J is TRBJ1-1 and V is TRBV5-1; D uncertain. V was clipped by 3 bases and J by 1 base, with 13 bases between them. This CDR3 contains 15 residues. CDR1 is SGHRS and CDR2 is YFSETQ in the germline V gene. Here the CDR3 DNA reads TGCGCCAGCAGCTCGACTGGACTCAGGAACACTGAAGCTTTCTTT. Amino acid sequence: CASSSTGLRNTEAFF.

This clonotype has ten or more counts. V and J are TRBV27 and TRBJ1-4; no firm D call. The CDR3 loop spans 16 amino acids. Trimming stripped 0 bases from V and 4 bases from J, with 12 bases between. Germline assignment: CDR1 MNHEY and CDR2 SMNVEV (reference sequence). The CDR3: CASSLSFSAINEKLFF. CDR3 DNA sequence: TGTGCCAGCAGTTTATCGTTTTCGGCTATTAATGAAAAACTGTTTTTT.

This clonotype has at least ten counts. V gene TRBV12-3 or TRBV12-4 combines with J gene TRBJ1-2; 9 bases align to TRBD1. The CDR3 contains 13 residues. V lost 7 bases to trimming and J lost 7 bases; unmatched junction nucleotides: 7. CDR3 sequence: CASTPQGAVGYTF. In DNA form, the CDR3 reads TGTGCCAGCACCCCACAGGGGGCGGTTGGCTACACCTTC.